This T cell receptor beta chain appears in the sequencing data of a study of cytotoxic CD8 clonotypes in ibrutinib-treated CLL. Study as a whole: The cohort had some 10 relapsed/refractory and over 14 treatment-naive patients, 17 IGHV unmutated. Per sample, productive templates averaged approximately 250,000 and productive rearrangements averaged roughly 91,000. General study findings and limits: Clonality was higher at ibrutinib response and returned toward baseline at progression. Clonality at baseline surpassed age-matched healthy donors and tracked circulating CD8+ T-cell counts.

TCRdb keeps only in-frame clones here, not all; method: immunoSEQ multiplex PCR. The table has fewer than 300,000 clones, approximately 79% seen once. Looked up from germline, CDR1 is MGHRA and CDR2 is YSYEKL. The CDR3 runs 14 residues. V was cut by 1 base and J by 2 bases, with 9 bases left in between. Note on this clone: What it recognizes is unknown.

Sequenced here: PBMCs, sampled at disease progression, from a patient treated with ibrutinib. The receptor was isolated from a human donor with chronic lymphocytic leukemia. The chain links TRBV4-1 to TRBJ2-7, with D hard to call. The CDR3 region has the DNA TGCGCCAGCAGCCAAGTTTACAGACCCTACGAGCAGTACTTC. It yields the protein CASSQVYRPYEQYF.